Listed below are T cell receptor beta chains from one sample, sequenced in a study of OX40 agonist ivuxolimab in advanced cancers. TCRdb's copy holds only in-frame clones and misses some; the assay was immunoSEQ multiplex PCR. Of about 49,000 clones in the sample, about three quarters were seen once. The sample was CD4+ or CD8+ T cells sorted from blood, taken in a trial of the OX40 agonist ivuxolimab. The receptors originated from an adult with an advanced solid tumor such as melanoma, head and neck, liver or kidney cancer. CDR3s include the opening cysteine and the closing phenylalanine or tryptophan. A D gene is named only where the DNA matches it firmly. Clone size is not always given. Where it is, it says once, few, many or a class for expanded clones.

clone_size: .
v_call: TRBV7-2
d_call: .
j_call: TRBJ2-3
cdr3_aa: CASSLVVQGFTDTQYF
cdr3_nt: TGTGCCAGCAGCTTAGTGGTACAGGGATTCACAGATACGCAGTATTTT

clone_size: .
v_call: TRBV7-2
d_call: TRBD2
j_call: TRBJ2-1
cdr3_aa: CASRRTTSGRGGRNEQFF
cdr3_nt: TGTGCCAGCAGGAGGACGACTAGCGGGAGAGGGGGCCGGAATGAGCAGTTCTTC

clone_size: .
v_call: TRBV4-3
d_call: .
j_call: TRBJ2-7
cdr3_aa: CASSQVAGLGHEQYF
cdr3_nt: TGCGCCAGCAGCCAAGTGGCCGGGTTGGGCCACGAGCAGTACTTC

clone_size: .
v_call: TRBV30
d_call: TRBD2
j_call: TRBJ2-7
cdr3_aa: CAWGWGSGGEQYF
cdr3_nt: TGTGCCTGGGGCTGGGGTAGCGGGGGCGAGCAGTACTTC

clone_size: .
v_call: TRBV6-6
d_call: .
j_call: TRBJ1-3
cdr3_aa: CASSYFDGNTIYF
cdr3_nt: TGTGCCAGCAGTTACTTTGATGGAAACACCATATATTTT

clone_size: .
v_call: TRBV6-5
d_call: .
j_call: TRBJ2-7
cdr3_aa: CASSYYGLTYEQYF
cdr3_nt: TGTGCCAGCAGTTACTACGGACTTACATACGAGCAGTACTTC

clone_size: .
v_call: TRBV19
d_call: .
j_call: TRBJ1-2
cdr3_aa: CASSGGLNYGYTF
cdr3_nt: TGTGCCTCCTCCGGGGGGCTTAACTATGGCTACACCTTC

clone_size: .
v_call: TRBV2
d_call: .
j_call: TRBJ1-2
cdr3_aa: CASSVEGHLNYGYTF
cdr3_nt: TGTGCCAGCAGTGTAGAAGGGCATCTTAACTATGGCTACACCTTC

clone_size: .
v_call: TRBV19
d_call: TRBD2
j_call: TRBJ2-2
cdr3_aa: CASSPSSGTGELFF
cdr3_nt: TGTGCCAGTAGTCCCTCTAGCGGGACCGGGGAGCTGTTTTTT

clone_size: .
v_call: TRBV27
d_call: .
j_call: TRBJ1-1
cdr3_aa: CASSETGLITEAFF
cdr3_nt: TGTGCCAGCAGTGAGACAGGTTTGATAACTGAAGCTTTCTTT

clone_size: .
v_call: TRBV19
d_call: .
j_call: TRBJ1-5
cdr3_aa: CASNREGQPQHF
cdr3_nt: TGTGCCAGTAACCGGGAGGGACAGCCCCAGCATTTT

clone_size: once
v_call: TRBV19
d_call: TRBD2
j_call: TRBJ2-1
cdr3_aa: CASIPSSGGALNEQFF
cdr3_nt: TGTGCCAGTATCCCCAGTAGCGGGGGGGCACTCAATGAGCAGTTCTTC

clone_size: few
v_call: TRBV4-1
d_call: .
j_call: TRBJ1-2
cdr3_aa: CASSQETGWGYGYTF
cdr3_nt: TGCGCCAGCAGCCAAGAGACAGGCTGGGGCTATGGCTACACCTTC

clone_size: few
v_call: TRBV5-1
d_call: .
j_call: TRBJ2-7
cdr3_aa: CASSPLRDSDSDEQYF
cdr3_nt: TGCGCCAGCAGCCCGCTCAGGGATTCGGATTCCGACGAGCAGTACTTC

clone_size: .
v_call: TRBV19
d_call: .
j_call: TRBJ1-2
cdr3_aa: CASSMSADVYGYTF
cdr3_nt: TGTGCCAGTAGTATGTCGGCAGACGTGTATGGCTACACCTTC

clone_size: .
v_call: TRBV29-1
d_call: TRBD2
j_call: TRBJ2-2
cdr3_aa: CSVEVGRAAGELFF
cdr3_nt: TGCAGCGTTGAAGTCGGGAGGGCCGCCGGGGAGCTGTTTTTT

clone_size: .
v_call: TRBV2
d_call: .
j_call: TRBJ2-7
cdr3_aa: CASQSTETSYEQYF
cdr3_nt: TGTGCCAGTCAATCGACAGAGACCTCCTACGAGCAGTACTTC

clone_size: .
v_call: TRBV14
d_call: TRBD2
j_call: TRBJ2-5
cdr3_aa: CASSSLAADETQYF
cdr3_nt: TGTGCCAGCAGTTCTCTAGCGGCCGATGAGACCCAGTACTTC

clone_size: .
v_call: TRBV29-1
d_call: .
j_call: TRBJ1-6
cdr3_aa: CSVREIYNSPLHF
cdr3_nt: TGCAGCGTTCGGGAGATATATAATTCACCCCTCCACTTT

clone_size: .
v_call: TRBV9
d_call: .
j_call: TRBJ2-1
cdr3_aa: CASSPRGLYNEQFF
cdr3_nt: TGTGCCAGCAGCCCCCGGGGCCTCTACAATGAGCAGTTCTTC

clone_size: .
v_call: TRBV7-6
d_call: TRBD2
j_call: TRBJ2-7
cdr3_aa: CASSLEAASGSYEQYF
cdr3_nt: TGTGCCAGCAGCTTAGAGGCGGCTAGCGGGTCCTACGAGCAGTACTTC

clone_size: .
v_call: TRBV14
d_call: .
j_call: TRBJ1-1
cdr3_aa: CASSLAPFSGFVWTEAFF
cdr3_nt: TGTGCCAGCAGCCTCGCCCCGTTTTCGGGCTTTGTGTGGACTGAAGCTTTCTTT

clone_size: .
v_call: TRBV6-1
d_call: .
j_call: TRBJ1-5
cdr3_aa: CASSELGSNQPQHF
cdr3_nt: TGTGCCAGCAGTGAACTGGGGAGCAATCAGCCCCAGCATTTT

clone_size: .
v_call: TRBV7-9
d_call: TRBD2
j_call: TRBJ2-1
cdr3_aa: CATLGLAGVYNEQFF
cdr3_nt: TGTGCCACCTTGGGACTAGCGGGAGTCTACAATGAGCAGTTCTTC

clone_size: .
v_call: TRBV6-5
d_call: TRBD1
j_call: TRBJ2-7
cdr3_aa: CASRQGQSYEQYF
cdr3_nt: TGTGCCAGCAGGCAGGGACAGTCCTACGAGCAGTACTTC

clone_size: once
v_call: TRBV7-6
d_call: TRBD1
j_call: TRBJ1-2
cdr3_aa: CASSPGTGFYGYTF
cdr3_nt: TGTGCCAGCAGCCCGGGGACAGGGTTTTATGGCTACACCTTC

clone_size: few
v_call: TRBV9
d_call: TRBD1
j_call: TRBJ2-5
cdr3_aa: CASSTEDRAREETQYF
cdr3_nt: TGTGCCAGCAGCACAGAGGACAGGGCGAGGGAGGAGACCCAGTACTTC

clone_size: once
v_call: TRBV14
d_call: TRBD2
j_call: TRBJ2-5
cdr3_aa: CASSQIMAGVETQYF
cdr3_nt: TGTGCCAGCAGCCAAATTATGGCGGGAGTGGAGACCCAGTACTTC

clone_size: .
v_call: TRBV10-3
d_call: TRBD2
j_call: TRBJ2-7
cdr3_aa: CAITSGSFGEQYF
cdr3_nt: TGTGCCATAACTAGCGGGAGTTTTGGCGAGCAGTACTTC

clone_size: few
v_call: TRBV7-9
d_call: TRBD1
j_call: TRBJ1-5
cdr3_aa: CASSFVTGEQPQHF
cdr3_nt: TGTGCCAGCAGCTTCGTGACAGGGGAGCAGCCCCAGCATTTT

clone_size: once
v_call: TRBV30
d_call: TRBD2
j_call: TRBJ2-4
cdr3_aa: CAGEEPGRGKNIQYF
cdr3_nt: TGTGCGGGAGAGGAACCGGGGAGGGGCAAAAACATTCAGTACTTC

clone_size: .
v_call: TRBV2
d_call: .
j_call: TRBJ1-1
cdr3_aa: CASFEVAAEAFF
cdr3_nt: TGTGCCAGCTTTGAGGTGGCGGCTGAAGCTTTCTTT

clone_size: once
v_call: TRBV28
d_call: .
j_call: TRBJ1-4
cdr3_aa: CASSWVGGLVATNEKLFF
cdr3_nt: TGTGCCAGCAGTTGGGTTGGCGGTCTAGTTGCAACTAATGAAAAACTGTTTTTT

clone_size: .
v_call: TRBV2
d_call: TRBD2
j_call: TRBJ2-1
cdr3_aa: CASSDASGSGDEQFF
cdr3_nt: TGTGCCAGCAGTGATGCTAGCGGGAGTGGAGATGAGCAGTTCTTC

clone_size: .
v_call: TRBV5-1
d_call: TRBD1
j_call: TRBJ1-5
cdr3_aa: CASSLAGRGNQPQHF
cdr3_nt: TGCGCCAGCAGCTTGGCGGGCAGGGGGAATCAGCCCCAGCATTTT

clone_size: once
v_call: TRBV5-6
d_call: TRBD2
j_call: TRBJ2-1
cdr3_aa: CASGSKREGSYNEQFF
cdr3_nt: TGTGCCAGCGGATCAAAGCGGGAGGGCTCTTACAATGAGCAGTTCTTC

clone_size: .
v_call: TRBV7-9
d_call: .
j_call: TRBJ1-2
cdr3_aa: CASSTGIGYGYTF
cdr3_nt: TGTGCCAGCAGCACAGGGATCGGCTATGGCTACACCTTC

clone_size: .
v_call: TRBV15
d_call: .
j_call: TRBJ2-2
cdr3_aa: CATSRDRGAANTGELFF
cdr3_nt: TGTGCCACCAGCAGAGATCGAGGAGCGGCGAACACCGGGGAGCTGTTTTTT

clone_size: few
v_call: TRBV5-5
d_call: .
j_call: TRBJ2-7
cdr3_aa: CASSKSSTLGEQYF
cdr3_nt: TGTGCCAGCAGCAAATCTTCCACTCTGGGCGAGCAGTACTTC

clone_size: .
v_call: TRBV19
d_call: TRBD1
j_call: TRBJ1-2
cdr3_aa: CASSPPGQVYYGYTF
cdr3_nt: TGTGCCAGTAGCCCGCCGGGACAGGTTTACTATGGCTACACCTTC

clone_size: .
v_call: TRBV5-4
d_call: .
j_call: TRBJ2-5
cdr3_aa: CASSPALGRTQETQYF
cdr3_nt: TGTGCCAGCAGCCCAGCGTTGGGGCGGACCCAAGAGACCCAGTACTTC